These T cell receptor beta chains were read from a single sample in a study of OX40 agonist ivuxolimab in advanced cancers. Data came from immunoSEQ multiplex PCR; TCRdb stores just in-frame clones and leaves some out. The sample lists 85,000 to 130,000 clones, just over 90% occurring once. Sequenced material: CD4+ or CD8+ T cells sorted from blood, taken in a trial of the OX40 agonist ivuxolimab. The receptors originated from an adult with an advanced solid tumor such as melanoma, head and neck, liver or kidney cancer. Each CDR3 is given with its conserved first and last residue. D genes are given only for firm matches. Size is stated for part of the rows, as once, few or many counts, or as a class when the clone is expanded.

clone_size: .
v_call: TRBV6-1
j_call: TRBJ2-1
d_call: .
cdr3_nt: TGTGCCAGCAGTGGGGATCCTGTGGGTGAGCAGTTCTTC
cdr3_aa: CASSGDPVGEQFF

clone_size: .
v_call: TRBV29-1
j_call: TRBJ2-7
d_call: .
cdr3_nt: TGCAGCGTTGGGGACTTCTACGAGCAGTACTTC
cdr3_aa: CSVGDFYEQYF

clone_size: .
v_call: TRBV27
j_call: TRBJ2-2
d_call: TRBD1
cdr3_nt: TGTGCCAGCCTAGGGGGCTCGAACACCGGGGAGCTGTTTTTT
cdr3_aa: CASLGGSNTGELFF

clone_size: .
v_call: TRBV30
j_call: TRBJ1-5
d_call: .
cdr3_nt: TGTGCCTGGACAGGGATAGGGAGCAATCAGCCCCAGCATTTT
cdr3_aa: CAWTGIGSNQPQHF

clone_size: .
v_call: TRBV7-9
j_call: TRBJ1-5
d_call: .
cdr3_nt: TGTGCCAGCAGCTTAGGGGGGCAGGTGGATCAGCCCCAGCATTTT
cdr3_aa: CASSLGGQVDQPQHF

clone_size: .
v_call: TRBV6-1
j_call: TRBJ1-1
d_call: TRBD1
cdr3_nt: TGTGCCAGCAGTGAAGCCTTAACAACAGGGGGAACTCCAAACACTGAAGCTTTCTTT
cdr3_aa: CASSEALTTGGTPNTEAFF

clone_size: .
v_call: TRBV7-2
j_call: TRBJ2-1
d_call: .
cdr3_nt: TGTGCCAGCAGCAGAACGGGGTACAATGAGCAGTTCTTC
cdr3_aa: CASSRTGYNEQFF

clone_size: .
v_call: TRBV9
j_call: TRBJ2-2
d_call: .
cdr3_nt: TGTGCCAGCAGCCCCCTTGGGACCGGGGAGCTGTTTTTT
cdr3_aa: CASSPLGTGELFF

clone_size: .
v_call: TRBV14
j_call: TRBJ1-4
d_call: .
cdr3_nt: TGTGCCAGCAGCCAAGATTTAGGCGGTGTTGAACTGTTTTTT
cdr3_aa: CASSQDLGGVELFF

clone_size: .
v_call: TRBV9
j_call: TRBJ1-2
d_call: TRBD1
cdr3_nt: TGTGCCAGCAGCCCCTCCTGGATGGGGACAGGGGGCTACACCTTC
cdr3_aa: CASSPSWMGTGGYTF

clone_size: .
v_call: TRBV5-1
j_call: TRBJ2-3
d_call: TRBD1
cdr3_nt: TGCGCCAGCAGCTCCACAGGGGGGACATGGGCAGATACGCAGTATTTT
cdr3_aa: CASSSTGGTWADTQYF

clone_size: .
v_call: TRBV7-2
j_call: TRBJ2-3
d_call: .
cdr3_nt: TGTGCCAGCAGCTTAGTAACAGGGCCTCGGACAGATACGCAGTATTTT
cdr3_aa: CASSLVTGPRTDTQYF

clone_size: few
v_call: TRBV11-2
j_call: TRBJ1-4
d_call: .
cdr3_nt: TGTGCCAGCAGCCCGGGACGGAGCGGAGGTGAAAAACTGTTTTTT
cdr3_aa: CASSPGRSGGEKLFF

clone_size: .
v_call: TRBV11-2
j_call: TRBJ1-2
d_call: TRBD1
cdr3_nt: TGTGCCAGCAGCCCCCGAGGGGGACAGGGTTGGGGCGGCTACACCTTC
cdr3_aa: CASSPRGGQGWGGYTF

clone_size: .
v_call: TRBV7-9
j_call: TRBJ1-5
d_call: .
cdr3_nt: TGTGCCAGCAGCTTCGCCCAACAGGGACAGCCCCAGCATTTT
cdr3_aa: CASSFAQQGQPQHF

clone_size: .
v_call: TRBV6-5
j_call: TRBJ1-4
d_call: .
cdr3_nt: TGTGCCAGCAGCCTTGAGTCCGGTGAAAAACTGTTTTTT
cdr3_aa: CASSLESGEKLFF

clone_size: .
v_call: TRBV9
j_call: TRBJ2-7
d_call: .
cdr3_nt: TGTGCCAGCAGCGTAGGGACAGTCACCTACGAGCAGTACTTC
cdr3_aa: CASSVGTVTYEQYF

clone_size: .
v_call: TRBV6-5
j_call: TRBJ1-3
d_call: .
cdr3_nt: TGTGCCAGCAGTTCTCCCTTCGGGGGGCGAGGAAACACCATATATTTT
cdr3_aa: CASSSPFGGRGNTIYF

clone_size: once
v_call: TRBV28
j_call: TRBJ1-1
d_call: .
cdr3_nt: TGTGCCAGCAGTTTATCGGGTGTGGAAGCTTTCTTT
cdr3_aa: CASSLSGVEAFF

clone_size: .
v_call: TRBV19
j_call: TRBJ1-1
d_call: .
cdr3_nt: TGTGCCAGTAGTATAGGAAACAGGGCCACTGAAGCTTTCTTT
cdr3_aa: CASSIGNRATEAFF

clone_size: .
v_call: TRBV10-3
j_call: TRBJ2-6
d_call: .
cdr3_nt: TGTGCCATCATGGCTCAAAAAAGCTCTGGGGCCAACGTCCTGACTTTC
cdr3_aa: CAIMAQKSSGANVLTF

clone_size: .
v_call: TRBV6-1
j_call: TRBJ2-7
d_call: .
cdr3_nt: TGTGCCAGCACAACTAGAGCCCGTACCTACGAGCAGTACTTC
cdr3_aa: CASTTRARTYEQYF

clone_size: .
v_call: TRBV5-6
j_call: TRBJ2-2
d_call: .
cdr3_nt: TGTGCCAGCAGCTTGAGCCAGATAACCTCCGGGGAGCTGTTTTTT
cdr3_aa: CASSLSQITSGELFF

clone_size: .
v_call: TRBV6-1
j_call: TRBJ1-6
d_call: .
cdr3_nt: TGTGCCAGCAGGGGACTCGACAGGCTTAATTCACCCCTCCACTTT
cdr3_aa: CASRGLDRLNSPLHF

clone_size: .
v_call: TRBV11-2
j_call: TRBJ2-2
d_call: .
cdr3_nt: TGTGCCAGCAGCTTTACTAAAAACACCGGGGAGCTGTTTTTT
cdr3_aa: CASSFTKNTGELFF

clone_size: .
v_call: TRBV9
j_call: TRBJ2-3
d_call: TRBD2
cdr3_nt: TGTGCCAGCAGCCTCGGACTAGCCCCAGATACGCAGTATTTT
cdr3_aa: CASSLGLAPDTQYF

clone_size: .
v_call: TRBV19
j_call: TRBJ1-4
d_call: .
cdr3_nt: TGTGCCAGTAGTGGAACAGATGCAACTAATGAAAAACTGTTTTTT
cdr3_aa: CASSGTDATNEKLFF

clone_size: .
v_call: TRBV27
j_call: TRBJ2-7
d_call: .
cdr3_nt: TGTGCCAGCAGTTTCCAGGGGGGGTACGAGCAGTACTTC
cdr3_aa: CASSFQGGYEQYF

clone_size: .
v_call: TRBV12-5
j_call: TRBJ1-1
d_call: .
cdr3_nt: TGTGCTAGTGGTTCAGGGCCGAACACTGAAGCTTTCTTT
cdr3_aa: CASGSGPNTEAFF

clone_size: .
v_call: TRBV18
j_call: TRBJ1-5
d_call: .
cdr3_nt: TGTGCCAGCTCACCGAACCCGCCGGGCCATCAGCCCCAGCATTTT
cdr3_aa: CASSPNPPGHQPQHF

clone_size: .
v_call: TRBV11-2
j_call: TRBJ2-7
d_call: .
cdr3_nt: TGTGCCAGCAGCATCCGGACAGCGCAGTACGAGCAGTACTTC
cdr3_aa: CASSIRTAQYEQYF

clone_size: .
v_call: TRBV7-9
j_call: TRBJ1-1
d_call: TRBD1
cdr3_nt: TGTGCCAGCAGCGAAAGACACAGGGGAGCTTTCTTT
cdr3_aa: CASSERHRGAFF

clone_size: .
v_call: TRBV19
j_call: TRBJ1-5
d_call: TRBD1
cdr3_nt: TGTGCCAGTAGTAGTGCCGGGACAGCTAGCAATCAGCCCCAGCATTTT
cdr3_aa: CASSSAGTASNQPQHF

clone_size: .
v_call: TRBV7-9
j_call: TRBJ2-7
d_call: TRBD1
cdr3_nt: TGTGCCAGCAGCTTATGGGACAGGGCAGGCCACGAGCAGTACTTC
cdr3_aa: CASSLWDRAGHEQYF

clone_size: .
v_call: TRBV5-1
j_call: TRBJ1-6
d_call: .
cdr3_nt: TGCGCCAGCAGCGCCTCAGGACTGCTAAGCTCCTATAATTCACCCCTCCACTTT
cdr3_aa: CASSASGLLSSYNSPLHF

clone_size: .
v_call: TRBV7-2
j_call: TRBJ2-7
d_call: .
cdr3_nt: TGTGCCAGCAGCACCTCCTACGAGCAGTACTTC
cdr3_aa: CASSTSYEQYF

clone_size: few
v_call: TRBV15
j_call: TRBJ1-6
d_call: .
cdr3_nt: TGTGCCACCAGCAGCGGGGGCAGAGGCCCCGATTCACCCCTCCACTTT
cdr3_aa: CATSSGGRGPDSPLHF

clone_size: .
v_call: TRBV4-3
j_call: TRBJ1-2
d_call: .
cdr3_nt: TGCGCCAGCAGCCGCGGGACAAGAAATAACTATGGCTACACCTTC
cdr3_aa: CASSRGTRNNYGYTF

clone_size: .
v_call: TRBV9
j_call: TRBJ1-6
d_call: .
cdr3_nt: TGTGCCAGCAGCGAGGGGGGGGGATTTTCACCCCTCCACTTT
cdr3_aa: CASSEGGGFSPLHF

clone_size: .
v_call: TRBV7-2
j_call: TRBJ1-1
d_call: .
cdr3_nt: TGTGCCAGCAGCTGGCGTCCTACAGCGGTAAACACTGAAGCTTTCTTT
cdr3_aa: CASSWRPTAVNTEAFF

clone_size: .
v_call: TRBV9
j_call: TRBJ1-4
d_call: TRBD1
cdr3_nt: TGTGCCAGCAGCGTAACAGGGGGGAATGAAAAACTGTTTTTT
cdr3_aa: CASSVTGGNEKLFF

clone_size: .
v_call: TRBV28
j_call: TRBJ1-2
d_call: .
cdr3_nt: TGTGCCAGCAGCCCTCAGGACGGCCTCTATGGCTACACCTTC
cdr3_aa: CASSPQDGLYGYTF

clone_size: .
v_call: TRBV20-1
j_call: TRBJ2-1
d_call: TRBD1
cdr3_nt: TGCAGTGCTAGAGCTCCAGGGGGCATGATCTTC
cdr3_aa: CSARAPGGMIF

clone_size: .
v_call: TRBV28
j_call: TRBJ1-4
d_call: .
cdr3_nt: TGTGCCAGTATCCCGGAGGGGAAGCCTAATGAAAAACTGTTTTTT
cdr3_aa: CASIPEGKPNEKLFF

clone_size: .
v_call: TRBV5-4
j_call: TRBJ2-3
d_call: .
cdr3_nt: TGTGCCAGCAGCTTGGGAAGAAGACAGGTGGTTAGCACAGATACGCAGTATTTT
cdr3_aa: CASSLGRRQVVSTDTQYF

clone_size: .
v_call: TRBV7-9
j_call: TRBJ2-2
d_call: .
cdr3_nt: TGTGCCAGCAGCAGCAGGGTCACCCCCGGGGAGCTGTTTTTT
cdr3_aa: CASSSRVTPGELFF

clone_size: .
v_call: TRBV4-2
j_call: TRBJ2-5
d_call: TRBD2
cdr3_nt: TGTGCCAGCAGCTCTAGCGGGGGGCAAGAGACCCAGTACTTC
cdr3_aa: CASSSSGGQETQYF

clone_size: .
v_call: TRBV30
j_call: TRBJ2-7
d_call: .
cdr3_nt: TGTGCCTGGAGTTCCCGAGACAGGTTCACCTACGAGCAGTACTTC
cdr3_aa: CAWSSRDRFTYEQYF

clone_size: .
v_call: TRBV5-1
j_call: TRBJ1-1
d_call: .
cdr3_nt: TGCGCCAGCAGCTTGGCGGGGGGCGTCGAAGCTTTCTTT
cdr3_aa: CASSLAGGVEAFF

clone_size: .
v_call: TRBV28
j_call: TRBJ1-2
d_call: .
cdr3_nt: TGTGCCAGCAGTAGGATCGACCGCGGCGACTATGGCTACACCTTC
cdr3_aa: CASSRIDRGDYGYTF

clone_size: .
v_call: TRBV4-1
j_call: TRBJ2-7
d_call: .
cdr3_nt: TGCGCCAGCAGCCGCCGAGCCGAACTCGAGCAGTACTTC
cdr3_aa: CASSRRAELEQYF

clone_size: .
v_call: TRBV18
j_call: TRBJ2-7
d_call: TRBD2
cdr3_nt: TGTGCCAGCTCACTCCGGGGGGGCGAGCAGTACTTC
cdr3_aa: CASSLRGGEQYF

clone_size: .
v_call: TRBV7-2
j_call: TRBJ2-3
d_call: TRBD2
cdr3_nt: TGTGCCAGCAGCCACTTAGCGGGGGGGCTCCCCACAGATACGCAGTATTTT
cdr3_aa: CASSHLAGGLPTDTQYF

clone_size: .
v_call: TRBV7-2
j_call: TRBJ1-1
d_call: .
cdr3_nt: TGTGCCAGCAGCCTAATCGCAGGGGTGAACACTGAAGCTTTCTTT
cdr3_aa: CASSLIAGVNTEAFF

clone_size: .
v_call: TRBV6-5
j_call: TRBJ1-4
d_call: .
cdr3_nt: TGTGCCAGCAGCCCCCAAGAGATAGAAAAACTGTTTTTT
cdr3_aa: CASSPQEIEKLFF

clone_size: .
v_call: TRBV11-2
j_call: TRBJ1-3
d_call: .
cdr3_nt: TGTGCCAGCAGCTCCAGAGCTCTGACTGGAAACACCATATATTTT
cdr3_aa: CASSSRALTGNTIYF

clone_size: .
v_call: TRBV27
j_call: TRBJ2-3
d_call: TRBD1
cdr3_nt: TGTGCCAGCAGCCGGGGACAGGGGGCGAATACGCAGTATTTT
cdr3_aa: CASSRGQGANTQYF

clone_size: once
v_call: TRBV30
j_call: TRBJ1-3
d_call: .
cdr3_nt: TGTGCCTGGAGTCCGGATACTGGAAACACCATATATTTT
cdr3_aa: CAWSPDTGNTIYF

clone_size: few
v_call: TRBV7-9
j_call: TRBJ2-7
d_call: .
cdr3_nt: TGTGCCAGCTCCCAACAAGACGAGCAGTACTTC
cdr3_aa: CASSQQDEQYF